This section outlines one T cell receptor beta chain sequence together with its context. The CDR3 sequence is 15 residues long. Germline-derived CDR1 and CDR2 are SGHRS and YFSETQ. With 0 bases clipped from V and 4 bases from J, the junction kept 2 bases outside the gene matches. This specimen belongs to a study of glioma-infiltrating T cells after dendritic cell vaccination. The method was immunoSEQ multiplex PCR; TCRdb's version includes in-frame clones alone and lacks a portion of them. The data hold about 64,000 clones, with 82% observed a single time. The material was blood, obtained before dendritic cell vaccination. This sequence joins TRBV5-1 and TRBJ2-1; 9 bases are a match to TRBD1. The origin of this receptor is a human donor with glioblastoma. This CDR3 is CASSLGDRVYNEQFF. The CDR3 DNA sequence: TGCGCCAGCAGCTTGGGGGACAGGGTATACAATGAGCAGTTCTTC.